These 4 T cell receptor beta chains were all obtained from the same sample, sequenced in a study of blood T cell repertoires in COVID-19. Repertoires were generated with immunoSEQ multiplex PCR, while TCRdb's copy carries only in-frame clones and drops some. The data contain approximately 100,000 clones, more than 70% of them singletons. Sequencing input: peripheral blood. Every receptor here comes from a woman aged 80 or over in a cohort sampled during active COVID-19.

V is TRBV5-1 and J is TRBJ1-6; the D gene is possibly TRBD1 (5 bases). This CDR3 has 15 residues. The germline V and J ends were trimmed by 1 base and 9 bases, with 14 bases remaining between them. The V gene's germline CDR1 is SGHRS and CDR2 YFSETQ. The CDR3 here is CASSLNGGSGSPLHF. The CDR3 DNA sequence: TGCGCCAGCAGCTTGAATGGGGGGTCCGGTTCACCCCTCCACTTT.

This chain joins TRBV5-1 and TRBJ1-6; D remains ambiguous. V shed 5 bases and J shed 8 bases, with 11 bases lying between them. The CDR3 has 13 amino acids. CDR1 is SGHRS and CDR2 is YFSETQ in the germline V gene. The CDR3 reads CASREGEDSPLHF. The CDR3 region has the DNA TGCGCCAGCAGGGAGGGAGAGGATTCACCCCTCCACTTT.

CDR3 region: CASSQTTVLNTEAFF. The CDR3 DNA reads as TGTGCCAGCTCACAGACTACAGTACTGAACACTGAAGCTTTCTTT. The V gene is TRBV18, the J gene TRBJ1-1; no definite D call. With 4 bases removed from V and 0 bases from J, the gap between germline ends came to 12 bases. CDR1 is KGHSH and CDR2 is LQKENI in the germline V gene. CDR3 length: 15 amino acids.

This clone was found once. The chain recombines TRBV6-2 or TRBV6-3 with TRBJ2-1, with D perhaps TRBD2 (6 bases). This CDR3 spans 13 amino acids. V was pared by 5 bases and J by 15 bases, with 20 bases between. The germline V gene encodes CDR1 MNHEY and CDR2 SVGEGT. The CDR3 protein is CASSPSFSGLGFF. The CDR3 nucleotides are TGTGCCAGCAGTCCCTCATTTAGCGGTCTGGGGTTCTTC.